The 28 T cell receptor beta chains below come from one sample, sequenced in a study of neurological immune-mediated disorders. Time point in this sample: technical triplicate 2. TCRdb re-called the 5' RACE reads through MiXCR, storing one row per CDR3 protein. In the table there are roughly 57,000 distinct CDR3 sequences, nearly 25% of which are singletons. Material: PBMCs. These receptors were collected from a man aged 55 to 70 with HTLV-1-associated myelopathy (HAM/TSP).

In its sample, this clonotype was seen many times. V usage is TRBV11-2 and J usage is TRBJ2-2, with a weak D call TRBD2 (5 bases). The V end was cut by 3 bases, the J end by 8 bases, with 10 bases between. Germline CDR1 is SGHAT and CDR2 is FQNNGV. The CDR3 has 13 amino acids. The CDR3 here is CASSFRGEGELFF. CDR3 DNA: TGTGCCAGCAGCTTCCGGGGAGAGGGGGAGCTGTTTTTT.

This clonotype was detected ten times or more. The chain combines TRBV27 with TRBJ2-7; D remains unclear. Germline CDR1 is MNHEY and CDR2 is SMNVEV (reference sequence). The CDR3 runs 14 residues. V dropped 5 bases and J dropped 4 bases, with 15 bases sitting between them. The CDR3 DNA reads TGTGCCAGCAGTGGGGTCTACACCCAGTACGAGCAGTACTTC. Translated, it gives CASSGVYTQYEQYF.

Ten or more counts support this clonotype. V gene TRBV7-2 combines with J gene TRBJ2-2, with TRBD2 matching 8 bases. V was pared by 1 base and J by 1 base, with 5 bases of the junction left unmatched. Germline V gives CDR1 SGHTA, CDR2 FQGNSA. This CDR3 comprises 17 residues. CDR3 DNA: TGTGCCAGCAGCTTAGTGGCCAGCGGGGGGAACACCGGGGAGCTGTTTTTT. Encoded protein: CASSLVASGGNTGELFF.

To note about this clonotype: Relative to the germline gene, one junction end is altered; a read error may explain this. V usage is TRBV11-2 and J usage is TRBJ2-1; 9 bases align to TRBD1. Germline V gives CDR1 SGHAT, CDR2 FQNNGV. The CDR3 covers 15 residues. The DNA of the CDR3 is TGTACCAGCAGCCGCGAACAGGGGGCGTATAATGAGCAGTTCTTC. Its translation is CTSSREQGAYNEQFF.

This clonotype has at least ten counts. V and J are TRBV28 and TRBJ2-7; 9 bases agree with TRBD2. Unmatched junction bases numbered 8, after V lost 5 bases and J lost 0 bases. The CDR3 contains 16 residues. The V gene's germline CDR1 is MDHEN and CDR2 SYDVKM. CDR3 sequence: CASSPGGTSFSYEQYF. The CDR3 nucleotides are TGTGCCAGCAGTCCAGGGGGGACTAGCTTCTCCTACGAGCAGTACTTC.

V and J are TRBV19 and TRBJ2-3, with D perhaps matching TRBD2 (6 bases). Germline V gene data show CDR1 as LNHDA and CDR2 as SQIVND (reference sequence). The CDR3 extends over 12 amino acids. The V end lost 10 bases, the J end lost 2 bases, and 10 bases lay between the germline ends. The CDR3 coding sequence is TGTGCCACTAGCGCCTTCACAGATACGCAGTATTTT. Its translation: CATSAFTDTQYF.

The rearrangement uses TRBV21-1 and TRBJ2-1; the DNA was not compared with TRBD2, the D call given in the table. TRBV21-1 is flagged as a pseudogene. This CDR3 has 18 residues. The CDR3 DNA is TGTGCCAGCAGCAAAGCCCCTCCCCAGGTGGGTTCCTACAATGAGCAGTTCTTC. Protein: CASSKAPPQVGSYNEQFF.

Ten or more counts support this clonotype. This chain links TRBV10-3 with TRBJ1-3; D ambiguous. Germline V gives CDR1 ENHRY, CDR2 SYGVKD. The germline V and J ends were trimmed by 10 bases and 0 bases, with 4 bases remaining between them. CDR3 length equals 11 residues. The CDR3 bases are TGTGCCACTCTCTCTGGAAACACCATATATTTT. Its translation: CATLSGNTIYF.

In its sample, this clonotype was seen many times. The rearrangement joins TRBV15 to TRBJ1-5, with D unclear. The germline V and J ends were trimmed by 0 bases and 2 bases, with 17 bases remaining between them. The CDR3 has 18 amino acids. Germline V lookup: CDR1 LNHNV, CDR2 YYDKDF (reference sequence). For the CDR3, the DNA is TGTGCCACCAGCAGAGATTCGGCTACCTCATCAGGCAATCAGCCCCAGCATTTT. Amino acids: CATSRDSATSSGNQPQHF.

This clonotype was found many times. The chain has TRBV20-1 and TRBJ2-3, with 10 positions matching TRBD2. Looked up from germline, CDR1 is DFQATT and CDR2 is SNEGSKA (reference sequence). V shed 5 bases and J 5 bases; nucleotides not matched to a gene: 7. This CDR3 region has 14 residues. The CDR3 reads CSAALAGVRDTQYF. The CDR3 DNA sequence: TGCAGTGCTGCTCTAGCGGGAGTACGAGATACGCAGTATTTT.

This clonotype was counted at least ten times. J is TRBJ1-2 and V is TRBV4-1; possibly TRBD1 for D (6 bases). This CDR3 region has 15 residues. The V end was cut by 5 bases, the J end by 8 bases, with 21 bases between. Germline V gene data show CDR1 as MGHRA and CDR2 as YSYEKL. The CDR3 region has the DNA TGCGCCAGCAGCTACGGGGGCGGCCTCACGGGGGGCTACACCTTC. Protein product: CASSYGGGLTGGYTF.

The sample holds many counts of this clonotype. V and J are TRBV6-5 and TRBJ2-1, with a weak D call TRBD1 (6 bases). V was cut by 4 bases and J by 4 bases, with 26 bases left in between. This CDR3 is 19 amino acids long. Looked up from germline, CDR1 is MNHEY and CDR2 is SVGAGI. In nucleotides, the CDR3 is TGTGCCAGCAGTTCCAACATCGCCCGGGCCAGGGGCCCGTACAATGAGCAGTTCTTC. Its translation is CASSSNIARARGPYNEQFF.

This clonotype has a count of ten or more. The gene calls are TRBV6-1 and TRBJ2-3, with D hard to call. Between the trimmed V and J ends, which lost 2 bases and 6 bases, there was a span of 12 bases. Germline V gene data show CDR1 as MNHNS and CDR2 as SASEGT. The CDR3 consists of 14 residues. Here the CDR3 reads CASSETPTQDTQYF. As DNA, the CDR3 is TGTGCCAGCAGTGAAACGCCTACCCAGGATACGCAGTATTTT.

V gene TRBV4-2 combines with J gene TRBJ2-2; D is tentatively TRBD1 or TRBD2 (7 bases each). CDR3 length equals 14 residues. Trimming shortened V by 4 bases and J by 5 bases, and 11 bases separated the two germline ends. The germline V gene has CDR1 LGHNA and CDR2 YNFKEQ. The DNA of the CDR3 is TGTGCCAGCAGCCCCCAGGGGGGGACCGGGGAGCTGTTTTTT. Protein: CASSPQGGTGELFF.

This clonotype was observed at least ten times. V usage is TRBV20-1 and J usage is TRBJ2-3, with 12 nucleotides matching TRBD2. V trimming: 5 bases; J trimming: 0 bases; junction bases outside the gene matches: 9. The CDR3 sequence is 17 residues long. Germline CDR1 and CDR2: DFQATT and SNEGSKA (reference sequence). CDR3 amino acids: CSARVVGTSGSTDTQYF. The CDR3 DNA sequence: TGCAGTGCTCGGGTGGTAGGGACTAGCGGGAGCACAGATACGCAGTATTTT.

This sequence joins TRBV4-1 and TRBJ2-7; D is uncertain. V was clipped by 0 bases and J by 2 bases, with 8 bases between them. The germline gives CDR1 MGHRA, CDR2 YSYEKL. This CDR3 comprises 14 residues. Written as DNA, the CDR3 is TGCGCCAGCAGCCAAGAGGCATACACCTACGAGCAGTACTTC. It translates to CASSQEAYTYEQYF.

This clonotype showed up many times. J is TRBJ2-5 and V is TRBV5-1; TRBD1 matches at 9 bases. In germline, CDR1 is SGHRS, CDR2 YFSETQ. The V segment lost 4 bases and the J segment 4 bases; nucleotides outside the gene matches: 8. The CDR3 has 15 residues. The CDR3 nucleotides read TGCGCCAGCAGCCCATCGACAGGGGGTATAGAGACCCAGTACTTC. It yields the protein CASSPSTGGIETQYF.

The chain carries TRBV28 and TRBJ2-7; D uncertain. Germline V gene data show CDR1 as MDHEN and CDR2 as SYDVKM. The germline V and J ends were trimmed by 6 bases and 2 bases, with 11 bases remaining between them. This CDR3 contains 13 residues. CDR3 sequence reads: CASSILTPYEQYF. CDR3 bases: TGTGCCAGCAGCATCCTGACTCCCTACGAGCAGTACTTC.

This clonotype was detected many times. The chain couples TRBV2 to TRBJ1-1; D is perhaps TRBD1 (6 bases). V was cut by 4 bases and J by 5 bases, with 17 bases left in between. Germline CDR1 and CDR2: SNHLY and FYNNEI. This CDR3 is 15 amino acids long. The CDR3 reads CASSAPAGVNTEAFF. The DNA of the CDR3 is TGTGCCAGCAGTGCCCCAGCAGGGGTAAATACTGAAGCTTTCTTT.

The table lists this clonotype with many counts. The chain uses TRBV15 and TRBJ1-5, with D uncertain. V dropped 3 bases and J dropped 6 bases, with 15 bases sitting between them. Germline V lookup: CDR1 LNHNV, CDR2 YYDKDF (reference sequence). The CDR3 covers 15 residues. In nucleotides, the CDR3 is TGTGCCACCAGCAGTACGACCGGACCCCCTCAGCCCCAGCATTTT. Translated, it gives CATSSTTGPPQPQHF. The full variable domain, with the rest looked up from reference TRBV15 and TRBJ1-5, is DAMVIQNPRYQVTQFGKPVTLSCSQTLNHNVMYWYQQKSSQAPKLLFHYYDKDFNNEADTPDNFQSRRPNTSFCFLDIRSPGLGDTAMYLCATSSTTGPPQPQHFGDGTRLSIL.

V and J are TRBV7-6 and TRBJ2-3; possibly TRBD2 for D (5 bases). CDR3 size: 15 residues. V was clipped by 3 bases and J by 0 bases, with 10 bases between them. Germline-derived CDR1 and CDR2 are SGHVS and FNYEAQ. The CDR3 nucleotides read TGTGCCAGCAGCTTCGAGTTAGCGAGCACAGATACGCAGTATTTT. This gives the protein CASSFELASTDTQYF.

This clonotype is labeled as medium-sized (0.01 to 0.1%). This chain joins TRBV7-2 and TRBJ2-1; TRBD1 or TRBD2 may be the D gene (5 bases each). Looked up from germline, CDR1 is SGHTA and CDR2 is FQGNSA. There are 15 residues in the CDR3. Trimming removed 5 bases from V and 7 bases from J, with 18 bases in between. CDR3 bases: TGTGCCAGCAGCCCCACAGGAGGCGGTGGGAATGAGCAGTTCTTC. Protein: CASSPTGGGGNEQFF. Drawing the rest from reference TRBV7-2 and TRBJ2-1, the complete variable domain is GAGVSQSPSNKVTEKGKDVELRCDPISGHTALYWYRQSLGQGLEFLIYFQGNSAPDKSGLPSDRFSAERTGGSVSTLTIQRTQQEDSAVYLCASSPTGGGGNEQFFGPGTRLTVL.

This clonotype was recorded many times. The genes are TRBV20-1 and TRBJ2-5; D possibly corresponds to TRBD2 (6 bases). Trimming left V 1 base short and J 5 bases short, with 14 bases between. Germline assignment: CDR1 DFQATT and CDR2 SNEGSKA (reference sequence). CDR3 length: 14 amino acids. Here the CDR3 reads CSARGGLTLETQYF. The CDR3 region has the DNA TGCAGTGCTAGAGGGGGACTCACGCTGGAGACCCAGTACTTC.

This clonotype was picked up many times. The chain links TRBV6-1 to TRBJ1-6; D gene unclear. Germline-derived CDR1 and CDR2 are MNHNS and SASEGT. There are 15 residues in the CDR3. Between the trimmed V and J ends, which lost 1 base and 6 bases, there was a span of 10 bases. CDR3: CASSEGAAINSPLHF. The CDR3, as DNA: TGTGCCAGCAGTGAAGGGGCAGCGATTAATTCACCCCTCCACTTT.

There are many counts of this clonotype. The chain combines TRBV20-1 with TRBJ2-1; D gene ambiguous. The CDR3 sequence is 14 residues long. V was trimmed by 6 bases and J by 7 bases, leaving 19 bases between them. Germline CDR1 reads DFQATT; CDR2 reads SNEGSKA (reference sequence). The DNA of the CDR3 is TGCAGTGCCATCACTCCCCTATTTGGGAATGAGCAGTTCTTC. Translation gives CSAITPLFGNEQFF.

This clonotype was counted once. This sequence joins TRBV3-1 and TRBJ2-7; D assignment may be TRBD1 or TRBD2 (5 bases each). The germline V gene encodes CDR1 LGHDT and CDR2 YNNKEL (reference sequence). The CDR3 is 15 amino acids. Trimming removed 1 base from V and 9 bases from J, with 19 bases in between. In nucleotides, the CDR3 is TGTGCCAGCAGCCAAGTCGGGGACGGAGTACGACGGCAGTACTTC. It translates to CASSQVGDGVRRQYF.

This clonotype has a count of ten or more. The chain has TRBV27 and TRBJ1-5, with TRBD1 identical over 7 bases. This CDR3 has 17 amino acids. Germline V gene data show CDR1 as MNHEY and CDR2 as SMNVEV (reference sequence). Germline trimming cut 5 bases from V and 3 bases from J; bases unmatched to any gene: 13. CDR3 sequence: CASSPVYSQGDNQPQHF. The CDR3 DNA reads as TGTGCCAGCAGTCCCGTCTACTCTCAGGGGGACAATCAGCCCCAGCATTTT.

The rearrangement links TRBV4-1 to TRBJ2-4, with D perhaps TRBD2 (6 bases). In germline, CDR1 is MGHRA, CDR2 YSYEKL. The V end was cut by 3 bases, the J end by 3 bases, with 18 bases between. The CDR3 is 17 residues long. The CDR3 spells CASSQDLERRDKNIQYF. In DNA, the CDR3 is TGCGCCAGCAGCCAGGACCTTGAGCGGCGGGACAAAAACATTCAGTACTTC.